The 5 T cell receptor beta chains listed next were all sequenced from one sample in a study of Graves' ophthalmopathy and Graves' hyperthyroidism. The TCR beta CDR3 regions underwent amplification from RNA transcripts. The authors performed first-round RT-PCR with HTBI primers and then a second-round multiplex PCR. Using its own MiXCR run on the multiplex PCR reads, TCRdb lists one record per CDR3 protein. The repertoire holds roughly 51,000 distinct CDR3 sequences, around 50% seen once, with 20% to 25% in the top ten. Source material: peripheral blood. Source of these receptors: an adult man with Graves' ophthalmopathy.

The chain couples TRBV12-3 or TRBV12-4 to TRBJ1-2; D ambiguous. The V and J ends lost 1 base and 3 bases respectively, with 9 bases between them. There are 14 residues in the CDR3. CDR3 nucleotide sequence: TGTGCCAGCAGTTTAGTGGCGGGCGACTATGGCTACACCTTC. This codes for CASSLVAGDYGYTF.

V gene TRBV12-3 or TRBV12-4 combines with J gene TRBJ2-1; TRBD2 agrees at 12 bases. The CDR3 sequence is 14 residues long. V lost 7 bases to trimming and J lost 9 bases; unmatched junction nucleotides: 7. In DNA form, the CDR3 reads TGTGCCAGCACTTTGACTAGCGGGAGAGCTGAGCAGTTCTTC. Translating gives CASTLTSGRAEQFF.

The rearrangement uses TRBV20-1 and TRBJ1-5; 10 positions match TRBD1. The CDR3 extends over 16 amino acids. The germline V gene encodes CDR1 DFQATT and CDR2 SNEGSKA (reference sequence). V lost 7 bases and J lost 5; bases outside the gene matches: 14. Here the CDR3 DNA reads TGCAGTGTCTCAAGACCGCGCGGACAGGGGGATCAGCCCCAGCATTTT. Amino acids: CSVSRPRGQGDQPQHF.

With respect to this clonotype: An end of the junction differs from the germline gene, which may be a read error. V gene TRBV13 combines with J gene TRBJ1-2, with a weak D call TRBD1 (6 bases). Germline-derived CDR1 and CDR2 are PRHDT and FYEKMQ (reference sequence). The CDR3 sequence is 12 residues long. The CDR3 region has the DNA TGTGTCAGCAGCTCCTACAGGGATGGCTACACCTTC. This codes for CVSSSYRDGYTF.

By share of the sample, this clonotype is medium-sized (0.01 to 0.1%). The CDR3 here is CASKWGANSPLHF. Written as DNA, the CDR3 is TGTGCCAGTAAATGGGGGGCCAATTCACCCCTCCACTTT. V usage is TRBV19 and J usage is TRBJ1-6; D is possibly TRBD1 (6 bases). Germline V CDR1 and CDR2: LNHDA, SQIVND (reference sequence). The CDR3 runs to 13 residues. The V gene lost 7 bases and the J gene lost 7 bases, with 11 bases spanning the gap.